Sequencing of this TCR beta chain was carried out in a study of blood T cell repertoires in COVID-19. Study overall: PBMCs, B-cell-depleted T cells, or T cells provided the cDNA or gDNA that made up the material.

The cohort comprised adults aged about 18 to 89 years residing in about two dozen US areas. Participants' own reports of clinical history determined their cohort assignment. V dropped 0 bases and J dropped 2; count of bases not matched to a gene: 5. Germline V gene data show CDR1 as SGHRS and CDR2 as YFSETQ. The CDR3 runs to 16 residues. Measured with immunoSEQ multiplex PCR; TCRdb has only the in-frame clones, and not every one. The table records hundreds of thousands of clones, around 90% of them present only once. V and J are TRBV5-1 and TRBJ1-5; 7 bases agree with TRBD1. The sequenced sample consisted of PBMCs or T cells enriched from blood (not recorded which). The source is a man aged 45 to 65 who had been exposed to COVID-19. CDR3 loop: CASSLVGTVGNQPQHF. DNA for the CDR3: TGCGCCAGCAGCTTGGTGGGGACAGTTGGCAATCAGCCCCAGCATTTT.